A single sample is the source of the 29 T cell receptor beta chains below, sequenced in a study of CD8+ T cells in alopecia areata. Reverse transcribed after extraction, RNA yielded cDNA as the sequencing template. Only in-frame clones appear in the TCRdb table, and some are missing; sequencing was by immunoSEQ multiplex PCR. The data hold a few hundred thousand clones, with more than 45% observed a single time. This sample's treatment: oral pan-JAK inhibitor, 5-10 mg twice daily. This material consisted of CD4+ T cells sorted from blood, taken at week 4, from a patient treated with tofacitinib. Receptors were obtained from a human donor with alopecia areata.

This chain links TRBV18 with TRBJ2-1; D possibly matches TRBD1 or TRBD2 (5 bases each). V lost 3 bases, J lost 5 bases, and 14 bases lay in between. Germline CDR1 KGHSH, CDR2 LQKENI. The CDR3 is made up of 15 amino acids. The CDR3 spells CASSPGTEVNNEQFF. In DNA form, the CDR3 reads TGTGCCAGCTCACCCGGGACGGAGGTAAACAATGAGCAGTTCTTC.

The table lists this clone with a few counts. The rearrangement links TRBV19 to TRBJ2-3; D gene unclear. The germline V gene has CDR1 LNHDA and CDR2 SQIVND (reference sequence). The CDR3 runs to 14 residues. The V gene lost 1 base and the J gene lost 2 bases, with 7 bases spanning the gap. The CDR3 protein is CASSIGQFTDTQYF. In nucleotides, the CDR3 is TGTGCCAGTAGTATAGGACAATTCACAGATACGCAGTATTTT.

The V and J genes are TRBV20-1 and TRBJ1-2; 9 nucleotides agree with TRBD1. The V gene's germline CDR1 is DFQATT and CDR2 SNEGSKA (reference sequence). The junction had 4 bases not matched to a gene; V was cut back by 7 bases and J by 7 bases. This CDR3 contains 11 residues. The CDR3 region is CSVTDRGGYTF. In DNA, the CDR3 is TGCAGTGTTACGGACAGGGGTGGCTACACCTTC.

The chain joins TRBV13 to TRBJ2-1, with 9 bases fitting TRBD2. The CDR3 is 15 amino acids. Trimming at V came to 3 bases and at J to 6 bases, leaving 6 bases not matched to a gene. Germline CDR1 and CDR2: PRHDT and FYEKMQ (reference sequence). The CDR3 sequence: CASSFRLAVGNEQFF. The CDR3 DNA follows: TGTGCCAGCAGCTTTCGACTAGCGGTCGGCAATGAGCAGTTCTTC.

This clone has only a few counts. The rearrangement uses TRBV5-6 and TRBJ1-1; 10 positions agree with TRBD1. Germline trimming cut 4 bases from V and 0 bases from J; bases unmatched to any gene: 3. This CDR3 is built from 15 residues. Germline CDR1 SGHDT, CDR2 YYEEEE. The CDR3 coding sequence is TGTGCCAGCAGCCCAGGACAGGGGGTGAACACTGAAGCTTTCTTT. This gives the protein CASSPGQGVNTEAFF.

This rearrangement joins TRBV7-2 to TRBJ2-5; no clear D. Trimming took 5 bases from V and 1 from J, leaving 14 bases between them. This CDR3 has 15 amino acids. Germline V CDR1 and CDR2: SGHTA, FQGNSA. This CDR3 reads CASSPRLSSQETQYF. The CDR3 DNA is TGTGCCAGCAGCCCCCGTTTGTCTAGCCAAGAGACCCAGTACTTC.

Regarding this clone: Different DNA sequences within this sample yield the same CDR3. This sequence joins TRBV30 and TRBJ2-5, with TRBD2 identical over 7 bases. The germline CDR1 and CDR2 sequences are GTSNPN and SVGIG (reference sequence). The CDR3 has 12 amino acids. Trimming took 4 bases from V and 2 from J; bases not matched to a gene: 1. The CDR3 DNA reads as TGTGCCTGGACTAGCGGACAAGAGACCCAGTACTTC. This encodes CAWTSGQETQYF.

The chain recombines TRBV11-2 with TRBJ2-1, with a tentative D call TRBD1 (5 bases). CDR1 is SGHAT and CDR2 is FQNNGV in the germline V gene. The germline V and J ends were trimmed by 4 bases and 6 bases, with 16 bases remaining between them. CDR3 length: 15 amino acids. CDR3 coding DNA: TGTGCCAGCAGCTCCCCTAGGGGTAGGGGCAATGAGCAGTTCTTC. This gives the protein CASSSPRGRGNEQFF.

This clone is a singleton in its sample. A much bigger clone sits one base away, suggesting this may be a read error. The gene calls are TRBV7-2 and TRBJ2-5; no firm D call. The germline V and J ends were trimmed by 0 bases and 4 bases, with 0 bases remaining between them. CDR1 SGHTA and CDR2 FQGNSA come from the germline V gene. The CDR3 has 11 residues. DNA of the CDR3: TGTGCCAGCAGCTTAGCAGAGACCCAGTACTTC. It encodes CASSLAETQYF.

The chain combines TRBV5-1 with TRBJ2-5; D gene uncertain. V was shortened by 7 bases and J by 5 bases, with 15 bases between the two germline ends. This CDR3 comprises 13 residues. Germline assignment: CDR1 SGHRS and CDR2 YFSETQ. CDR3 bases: TGCGCCAGCGTTCCCTACCCGCGGGAGACCCAGTACTTC. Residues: CASVPYPRETQYF.

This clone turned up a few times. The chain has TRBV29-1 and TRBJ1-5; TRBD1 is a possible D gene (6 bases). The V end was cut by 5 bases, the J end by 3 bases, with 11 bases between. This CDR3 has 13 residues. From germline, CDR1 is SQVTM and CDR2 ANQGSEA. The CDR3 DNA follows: TGCAGCGTTTTGACAGGCGCCAATCAGCCCCAGCATTTT. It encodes CSVLTGANQPQHF.

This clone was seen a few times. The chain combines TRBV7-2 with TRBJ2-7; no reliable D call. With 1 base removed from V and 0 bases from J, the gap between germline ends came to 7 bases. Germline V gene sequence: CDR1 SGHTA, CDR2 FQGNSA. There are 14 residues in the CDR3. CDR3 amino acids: CASSLDWNSYEQYF. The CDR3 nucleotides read TGTGCCAGCAGCTTAGACTGGAACTCCTACGAGCAGTACTTC.

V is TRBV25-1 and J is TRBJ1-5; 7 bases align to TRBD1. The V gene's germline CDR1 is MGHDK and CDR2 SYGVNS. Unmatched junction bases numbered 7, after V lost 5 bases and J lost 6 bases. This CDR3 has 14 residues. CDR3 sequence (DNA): TGTGCCAGCAGTACGACAGGGTTGGGTCAGCCCCAGCATTTT. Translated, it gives CASSTTGLGQPQHF.

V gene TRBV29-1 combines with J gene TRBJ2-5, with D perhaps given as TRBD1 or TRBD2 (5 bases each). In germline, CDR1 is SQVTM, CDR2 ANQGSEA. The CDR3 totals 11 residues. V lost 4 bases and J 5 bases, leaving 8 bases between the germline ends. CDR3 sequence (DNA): TGCAGCGTTGGTGAGGGGGAGACCCAGTACTTC. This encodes CSVGEGETQYF.

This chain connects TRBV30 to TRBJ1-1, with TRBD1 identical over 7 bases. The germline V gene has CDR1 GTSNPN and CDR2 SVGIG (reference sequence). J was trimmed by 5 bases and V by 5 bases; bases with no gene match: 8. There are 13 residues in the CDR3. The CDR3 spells CAWVGGGRTEAFF. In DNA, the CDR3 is TGTGCCTGGGTTGGAGGGGGCAGGACTGAAGCTTTCTTT.

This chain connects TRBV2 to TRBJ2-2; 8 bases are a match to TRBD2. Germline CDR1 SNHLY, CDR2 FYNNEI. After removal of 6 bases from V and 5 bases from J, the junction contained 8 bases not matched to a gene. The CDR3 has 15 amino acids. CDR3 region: CASSPPGLGTGELFF. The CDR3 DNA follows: TGTGCCAGCAGCCCTCCGGGACTAGGAACCGGGGAGCTGTTTTTT.

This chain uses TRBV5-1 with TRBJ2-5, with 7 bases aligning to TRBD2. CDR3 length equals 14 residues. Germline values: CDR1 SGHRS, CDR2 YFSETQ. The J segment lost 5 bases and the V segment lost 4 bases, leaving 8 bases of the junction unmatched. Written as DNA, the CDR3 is TGCGCCAGCAGCCAAATGGGGGGGTCGGAGACCCAGTACTTC. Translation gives CASSQMGGSETQYF.

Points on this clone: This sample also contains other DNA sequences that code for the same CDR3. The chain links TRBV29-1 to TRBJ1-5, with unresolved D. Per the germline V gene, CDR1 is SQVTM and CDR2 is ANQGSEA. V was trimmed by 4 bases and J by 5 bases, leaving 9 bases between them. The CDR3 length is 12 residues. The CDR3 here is CSVGGGDQPQHF. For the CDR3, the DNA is TGCAGCGTTGGAGGCGGGGATCAGCCCCAGCATTTT.

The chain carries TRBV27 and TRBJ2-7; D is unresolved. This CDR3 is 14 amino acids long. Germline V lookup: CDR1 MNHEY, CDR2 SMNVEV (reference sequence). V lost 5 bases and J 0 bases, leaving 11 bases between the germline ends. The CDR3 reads CASSTTRSSYEQYF. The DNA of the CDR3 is TGTGCCAGCAGTACTACCCGTAGCTCCTACGAGCAGTACTTC.

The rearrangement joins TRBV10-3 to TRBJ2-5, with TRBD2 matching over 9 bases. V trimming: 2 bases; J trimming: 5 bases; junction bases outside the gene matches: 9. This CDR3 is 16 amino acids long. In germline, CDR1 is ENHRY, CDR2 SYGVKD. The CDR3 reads CAISEGAGGPRETQYF. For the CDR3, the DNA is TGTGCCATCAGTGAGGGAGCGGGGGGCCCCCGGGAGACCCAGTACTTC.

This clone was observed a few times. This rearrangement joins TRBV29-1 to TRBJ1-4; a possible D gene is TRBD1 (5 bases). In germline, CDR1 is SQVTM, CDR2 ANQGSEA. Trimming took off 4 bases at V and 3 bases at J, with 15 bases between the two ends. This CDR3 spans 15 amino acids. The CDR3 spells CSVGLGQRANEKLFF. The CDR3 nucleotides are TGCAGCGTTGGTTTGGGGCAGCGAGCTAATGAAAAACTGTTTTTT.

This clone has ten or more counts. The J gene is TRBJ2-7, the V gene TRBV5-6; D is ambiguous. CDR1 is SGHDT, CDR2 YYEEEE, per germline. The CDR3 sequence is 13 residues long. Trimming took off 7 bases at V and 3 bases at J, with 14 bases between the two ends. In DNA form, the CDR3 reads TGTGCCAGCTCTTACCCGGCGGACTACGAGCAGTACTTC. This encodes CASSYPADYEQYF. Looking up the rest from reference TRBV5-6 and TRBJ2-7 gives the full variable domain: DAGVTQSPTHLIKTRGQQVTLRCSPKSGHDTVSWYQQALGQGPQFIFQYYEEEERQRGNFPDRFSGHQFPNYSSELNVNALLLGDSALYLCASSYPADYEQYFGPGTRLTVT.

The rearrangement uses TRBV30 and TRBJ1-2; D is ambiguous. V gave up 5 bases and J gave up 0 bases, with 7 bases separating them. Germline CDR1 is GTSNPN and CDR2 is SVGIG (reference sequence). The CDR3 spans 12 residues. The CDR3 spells CAWARTNYGYTF. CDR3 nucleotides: TGTGCCTGGGCTAGGACTAACTATGGCTACACCTTC.

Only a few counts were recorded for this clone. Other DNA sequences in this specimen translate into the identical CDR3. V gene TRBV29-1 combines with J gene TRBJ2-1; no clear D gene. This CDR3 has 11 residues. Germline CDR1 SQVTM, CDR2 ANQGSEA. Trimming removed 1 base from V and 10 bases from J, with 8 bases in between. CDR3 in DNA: TGCAGCGTTGAAGGGGGAAGAGAGCAGTTCTTC. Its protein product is CSVEGGREQFF.

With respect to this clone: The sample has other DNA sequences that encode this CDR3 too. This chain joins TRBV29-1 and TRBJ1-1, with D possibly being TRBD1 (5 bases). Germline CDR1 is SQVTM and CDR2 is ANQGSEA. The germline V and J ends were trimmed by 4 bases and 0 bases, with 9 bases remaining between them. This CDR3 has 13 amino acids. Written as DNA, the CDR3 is TGCAGCGTTGCGGGGGTTATGAACACTGAAGCTTTCTTT. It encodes CSVAGVMNTEAFF.

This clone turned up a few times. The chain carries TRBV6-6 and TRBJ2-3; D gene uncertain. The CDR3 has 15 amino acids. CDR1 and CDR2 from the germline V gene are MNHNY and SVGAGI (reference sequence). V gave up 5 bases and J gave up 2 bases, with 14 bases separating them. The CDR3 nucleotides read TGTGCCAGCAGTGGGAAGTCCCTCACCACAGATACGCAGTATTTT. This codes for CASSGKSLTTDTQYF.

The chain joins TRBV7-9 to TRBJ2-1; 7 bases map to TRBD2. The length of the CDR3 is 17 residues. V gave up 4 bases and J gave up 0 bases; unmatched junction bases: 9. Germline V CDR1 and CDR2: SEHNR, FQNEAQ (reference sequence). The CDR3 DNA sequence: TGTGCCAGCAGCTACACCGGGACTATGAGCTCCTACAATGAGCAGTTCTTC. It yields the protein CASSYTGTMSSYNEQFF.

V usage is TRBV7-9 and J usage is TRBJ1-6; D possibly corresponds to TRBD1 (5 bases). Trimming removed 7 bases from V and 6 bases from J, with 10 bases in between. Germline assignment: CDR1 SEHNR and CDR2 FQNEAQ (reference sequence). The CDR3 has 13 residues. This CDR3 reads CASNRFGNSPLHF. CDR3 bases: TGTGCCAGCAACAGGTTTGGTAATTCACCCCTCCACTTT. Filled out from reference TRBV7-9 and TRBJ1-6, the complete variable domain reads DTGVSQNPRHKITKRGQNVTFRCDPISEHNRLYWYRQTLGQGPEFLTYFQNEAQLEKSRLLSDRFSAERPKGSFSTLEIQRTEQGDSAMYLCASNRFGNSPLHFGNGTRLTVT.

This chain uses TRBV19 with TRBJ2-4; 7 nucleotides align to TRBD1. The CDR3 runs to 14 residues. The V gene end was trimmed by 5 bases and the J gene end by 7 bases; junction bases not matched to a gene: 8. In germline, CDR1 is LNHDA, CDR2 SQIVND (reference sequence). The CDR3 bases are TGTGCCAGTAGTGCCCAGACAGGGTCTAACATTCAGTACTTC. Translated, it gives CASSAQTGSNIQYF.